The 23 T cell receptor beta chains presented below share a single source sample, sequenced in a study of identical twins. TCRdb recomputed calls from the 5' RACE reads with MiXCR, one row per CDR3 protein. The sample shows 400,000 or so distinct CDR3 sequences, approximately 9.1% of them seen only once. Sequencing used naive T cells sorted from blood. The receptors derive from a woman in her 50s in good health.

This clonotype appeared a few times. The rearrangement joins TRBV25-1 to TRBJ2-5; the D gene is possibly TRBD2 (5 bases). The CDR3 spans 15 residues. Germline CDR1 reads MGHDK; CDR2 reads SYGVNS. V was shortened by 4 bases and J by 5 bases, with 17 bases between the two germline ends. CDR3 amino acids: CASSGYEGPGETQYF. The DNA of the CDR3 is TGTGCCAGCAGTGGCTATGAGGGCCCCGGGGAGACCCAGTACTTC.

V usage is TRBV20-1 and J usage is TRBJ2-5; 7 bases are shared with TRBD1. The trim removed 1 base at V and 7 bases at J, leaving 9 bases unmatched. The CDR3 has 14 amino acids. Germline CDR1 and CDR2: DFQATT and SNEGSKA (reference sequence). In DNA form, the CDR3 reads TGCAGTGCTAGAGTCCAGGGGGTCCTGGGGACCCAGTACTTC. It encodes CSARVQGVLGTQYF.

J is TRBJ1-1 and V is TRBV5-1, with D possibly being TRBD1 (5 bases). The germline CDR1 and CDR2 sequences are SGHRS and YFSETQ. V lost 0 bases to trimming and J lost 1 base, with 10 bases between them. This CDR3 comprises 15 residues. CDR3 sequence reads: CASSLVGGSNTEAFF. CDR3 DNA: TGCGCCAGCAGCTTGGTCGGGGGGTCGAACACTGAAGCTTTCTTT.

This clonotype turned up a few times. The CDR3 loop is CSARLYGLGGEQFF. CDR3 nucleotides: TGCAGTGCTCGTTTATATGGTCTAGGTGGTGAGCAGTTCTTC. This rearrangement joins TRBV20-1 to TRBJ2-1; D is unclear. From germline, CDR1 is DFQATT and CDR2 SNEGSKA (reference sequence). The V end lost 5 bases, the J end lost 9 bases, and 20 bases lay between the germline ends. This CDR3 has 14 residues.

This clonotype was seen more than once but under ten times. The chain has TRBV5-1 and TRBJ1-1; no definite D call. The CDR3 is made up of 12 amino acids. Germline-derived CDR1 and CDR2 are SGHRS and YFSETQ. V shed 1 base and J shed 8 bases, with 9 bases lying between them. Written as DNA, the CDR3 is TGCGCCAGCAGCTTGTTGGCAGGAGAAGCTTTCTTT. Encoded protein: CASSLLAGEAFF.

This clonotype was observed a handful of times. CDR3 DNA sequence: TGTGCCAGCAGCCCCCGGAGGGCGGGAGGGGTGAATGAGCAGTTCTTC. Protein sequence: CASSPRRAGGVNEQFF. The chain is built from TRBV7-2 and TRBJ2-1, with TRBD2 matching over 9 bases. Germline V gene lookup returns CDR1 SGHTA and CDR2 FQGNSA. The CDR3 length is 16 residues. J gave up 7 bases and V 5 bases, and 12 bases lay outside the gene matches.

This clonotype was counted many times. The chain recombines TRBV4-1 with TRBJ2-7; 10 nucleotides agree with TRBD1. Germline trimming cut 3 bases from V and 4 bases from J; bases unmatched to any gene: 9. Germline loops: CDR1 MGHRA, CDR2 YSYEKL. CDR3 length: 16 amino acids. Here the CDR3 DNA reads TGCGCCAGCAGCCAGGACTCCGGGACAGGGGCTTACGAGCAGTACTTC. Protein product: CASSQDSGTGAYEQYF.

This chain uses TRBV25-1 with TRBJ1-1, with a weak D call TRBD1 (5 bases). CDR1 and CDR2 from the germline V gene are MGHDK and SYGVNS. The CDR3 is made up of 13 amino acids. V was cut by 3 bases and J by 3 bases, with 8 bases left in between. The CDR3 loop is CASSEGPYTEAFF. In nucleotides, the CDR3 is TGTGCCAGCAGTGAGGGGCCGTACACTGAAGCTTTCTTT.

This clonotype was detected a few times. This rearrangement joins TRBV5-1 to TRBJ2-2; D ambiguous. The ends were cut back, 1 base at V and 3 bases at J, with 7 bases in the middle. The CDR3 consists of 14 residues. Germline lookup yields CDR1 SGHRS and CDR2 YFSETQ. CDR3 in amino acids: CASSLSLDTGELFF. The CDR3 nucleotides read TGCGCCAGCAGCTTGAGTCTAGACACCGGGGAGCTGTTTTTT.

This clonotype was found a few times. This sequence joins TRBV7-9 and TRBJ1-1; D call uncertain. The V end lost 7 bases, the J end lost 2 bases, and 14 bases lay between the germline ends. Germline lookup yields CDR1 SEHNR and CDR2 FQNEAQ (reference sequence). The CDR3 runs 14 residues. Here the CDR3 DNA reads TGTGCCAGCAACTCCCCAGAAGTAAACACTGAAGCTTTCTTT. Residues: CASNSPEVNTEAFF.

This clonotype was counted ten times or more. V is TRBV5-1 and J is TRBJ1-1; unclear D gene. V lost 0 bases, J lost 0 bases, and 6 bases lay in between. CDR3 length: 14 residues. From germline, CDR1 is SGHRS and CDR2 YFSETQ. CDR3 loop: CASSLGQVNTEAFF. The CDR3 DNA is TGCGCCAGCAGCTTGGGGCAGGTGAACACTGAAGCTTTCTTT.

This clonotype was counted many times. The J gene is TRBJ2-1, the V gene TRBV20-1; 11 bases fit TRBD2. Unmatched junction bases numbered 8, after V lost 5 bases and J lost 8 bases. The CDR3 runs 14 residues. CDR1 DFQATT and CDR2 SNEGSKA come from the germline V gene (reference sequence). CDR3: CSAHTSGRRDEQFF. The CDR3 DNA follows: TGCAGTGCTCACACTAGCGGGAGAAGGGATGAGCAGTTCTTC.

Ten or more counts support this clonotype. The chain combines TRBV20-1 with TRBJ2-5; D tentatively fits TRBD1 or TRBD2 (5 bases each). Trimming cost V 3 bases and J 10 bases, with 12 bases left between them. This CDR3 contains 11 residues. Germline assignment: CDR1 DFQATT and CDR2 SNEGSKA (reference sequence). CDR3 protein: CSASRLGDQYF. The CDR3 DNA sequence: TGCAGTGCTAGCCGGCTGGGGGACCAGTACTTC.

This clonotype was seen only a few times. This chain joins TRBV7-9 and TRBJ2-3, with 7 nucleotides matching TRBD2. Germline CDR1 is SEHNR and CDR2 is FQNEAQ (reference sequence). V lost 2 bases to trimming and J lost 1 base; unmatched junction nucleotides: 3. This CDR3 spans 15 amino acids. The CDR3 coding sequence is TGTGCCAGCAGCTTAAATGCGGGAGGCACAGATACGCAGTATTTT. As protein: CASSLNAGGTDTQYF.

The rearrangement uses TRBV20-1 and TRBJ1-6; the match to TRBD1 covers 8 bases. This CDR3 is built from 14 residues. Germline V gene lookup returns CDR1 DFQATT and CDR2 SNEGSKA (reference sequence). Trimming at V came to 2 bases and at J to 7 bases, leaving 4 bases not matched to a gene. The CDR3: CSARWTGQNSPLHF. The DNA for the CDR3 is TGCAGTGCTAGATGGACAGGGCAGAATTCACCCCTCCACTTT.

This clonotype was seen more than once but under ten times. The CDR3: CASSSGTGYGGELFF. DNA of the CDR3: TGTGCCAGCAGTTCCGGGACAGGGTACGGCGGGGAGCTGTTTTTT. This chain connects TRBV12-3 or TRBV12-4 to TRBJ2-2, with 9 bases fitting TRBD1. Trimming removed 4 bases from V and 7 bases from J; junction bases left unmatched: 7. There are 15 residues in the CDR3.

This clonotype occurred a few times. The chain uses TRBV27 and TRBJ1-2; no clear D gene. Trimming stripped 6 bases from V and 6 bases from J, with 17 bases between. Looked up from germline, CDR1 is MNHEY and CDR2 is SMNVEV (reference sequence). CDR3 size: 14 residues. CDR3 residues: CASSLDGPSNGYTF. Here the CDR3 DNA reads TGTGCCAGCAGCCTCGATGGGCCTTCAAATGGCTACACCTTC.

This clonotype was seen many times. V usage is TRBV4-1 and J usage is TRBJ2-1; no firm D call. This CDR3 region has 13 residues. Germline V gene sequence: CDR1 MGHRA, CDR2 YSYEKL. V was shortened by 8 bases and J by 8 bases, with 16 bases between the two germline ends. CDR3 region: CASGPLRPDEQFF. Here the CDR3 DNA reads TGCGCCAGCGGGCCTTTGCGTCCGGATGAGCAGTTCTTC.

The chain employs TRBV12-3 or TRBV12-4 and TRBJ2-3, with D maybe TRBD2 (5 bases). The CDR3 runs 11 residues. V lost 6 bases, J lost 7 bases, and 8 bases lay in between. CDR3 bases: TGTGCCAGCAGAAGGAGGCATACGCAGTATTTT. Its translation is CASRRRHTQYF.

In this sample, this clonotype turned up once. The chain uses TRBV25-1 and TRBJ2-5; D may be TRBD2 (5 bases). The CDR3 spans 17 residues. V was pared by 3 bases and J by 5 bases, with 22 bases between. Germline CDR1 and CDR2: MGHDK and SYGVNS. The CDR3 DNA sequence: TGTGCCAGCAGTGACCCCGGCGCAGCGGCTGTACAGGAGACCCAGTACTTC. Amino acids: CASSDPGAAAVQETQYF.

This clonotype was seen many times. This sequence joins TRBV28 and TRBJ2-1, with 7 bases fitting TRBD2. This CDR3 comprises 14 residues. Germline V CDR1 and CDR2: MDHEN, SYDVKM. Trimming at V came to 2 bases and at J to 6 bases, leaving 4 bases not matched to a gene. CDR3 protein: CASSLPSGLNEQFF. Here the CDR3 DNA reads TGTGCCAGCAGTTTACCTAGCGGCCTCAATGAGCAGTTCTTC. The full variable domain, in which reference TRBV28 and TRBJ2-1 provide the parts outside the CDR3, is DVKVTQSSRYLVKRTGEKVFLECVQDMDHENMFWYRQDPGLGLRLIYFSYDVKMKEKGDIPEGYSVSREKKERFSLILESASTNQTSMYLCASSLPSGLNEQFFGPGTRLTVL.

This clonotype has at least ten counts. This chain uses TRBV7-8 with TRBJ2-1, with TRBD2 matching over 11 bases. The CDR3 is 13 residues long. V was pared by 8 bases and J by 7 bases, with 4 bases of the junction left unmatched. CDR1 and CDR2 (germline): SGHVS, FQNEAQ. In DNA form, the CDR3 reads TGTGCCAGCCGACTAGCGGGAAGTAATGAGCAGTTCTTC. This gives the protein CASRLAGSNEQFF.

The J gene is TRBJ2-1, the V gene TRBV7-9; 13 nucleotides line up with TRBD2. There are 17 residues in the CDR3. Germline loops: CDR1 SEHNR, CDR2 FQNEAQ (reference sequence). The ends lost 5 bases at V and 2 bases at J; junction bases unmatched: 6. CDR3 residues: CASSPRTSGGAYNEQFF. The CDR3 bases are TGTGCCAGCAGCCCCCGGACTAGCGGGGGAGCCTACAATGAGCAGTTCTTC.